These T cell receptor beta chains were read from a single sample in a study of blood T cell repertoires in COVID-19. Using immunoSEQ multiplex PCR, the repertoire was profiled, and TCRdb retains in-frame clones only, with some absent. The sample lists about 230,000 clones; around 84% were seen once. Sequenced input: peripheral blood. The receptor set was obtained from a woman of 80 years or more with active or convalescent COVID-19. Both conserved end residues are part of each CDR3. D genes are given only for firm matches. The size entry is marked missing in some rows and otherwise reads once, few, many or a size class.

>TRBJ1-6|16|TRBV5-1|once|-
CASSLVSGEQLSPLHF
TGCGCCAGCAGCTTGGTATCAGGTGAACAACTTTCACCCCTCCACTTT
>TRBJ1-1|10|TRBV20-1|-|-
CSARRAEAFF
TGCAGTGCTAGGCGGGCTGAAGCTTTCTTT
>TRBJ2-1|16|TRBV5-4|-|TRBD1
CASTADGTGGGNEQFF
TGTGCCAGCACCGCCGATGGGACAGGGGGGGGCAATGAGCAGTTCTTC
>TRBJ2-7|14|TRBV9|-|TRBD1
CASSTRGTGGEQYF
TGTGCCAGCAGCACCCGTGGGACAGGGGGCGAGCAGTACTTC
>TRBJ2-1|17|TRBV7-9|-|TRBD1
CASSLEYWDRTYNEQFF
TGTGCCAGCAGCTTAGAATACTGGGACAGGACCTACAATGAGCAGTTCTTC
>TRBJ2-7|16|TRBV6-5|-|TRBD1
CASSYGGTGGSYEQYF
TGTGCCAGCAGTTACGGGGGAACAGGGGGATCCTACGAGCAGTACTTC
>TRBJ1-1|13|TRBV7-9|few|-
CASSSPGGTEAFF
TGTGCCAGCAGCTCCCCGGGGGGCACTGAAGCTTTCTTT
>TRBJ2-3|16|TRBV5-1|-|TRBD2
CASSPPTSGGEDTQYF
TGCGCCAGCAGCCCACCGACTAGCGGGGGGGAAGATACGCAGTATTTT
>TRBJ2-2|19|TRBV9|-|TRBD2
CASSVAPLLAGGLTGELFF
TGTGCCAGCAGCGTAGCACCGCTACTAGCGGGAGGCCTCACCGGGGAGCTGTTTTTT
>TRBJ1-2|14|TRBV7-2|-|TRBD1
CASSSAGGTYGYTF
TGTGCCAGCAGCTCTGCAGGGGGCACCTATGGCTACACCTTC
>TRBJ1-2|14|TRBV11-3|-|-
CASSAGVADYGYTF
TGTGCCAGCAGCGCGGGGGTGGCAGACTATGGCTACACCTTC
>TRBJ2-2|14|TRBV11-2|-|-
CASSFRASTGELFF
TGTGCCAGCAGCTTCAGGGCTAGCACCGGGGAGCTGTTTTTT
>TRBJ1-6|11|TRBV28|once|-
CASRGGSPLHF
TGTGCCAGCAGGGGGGGTTCACCCCTCCACTTT
>TRBJ2-2|15|TRBV7-3|-|TRBD1
CASSLLGQDTGELFF
TGTGCCAGCAGCCTATTGGGACAGGACACCGGGGAGCTGTTTTTT
>TRBJ2-5|16|TRBV7-9|few|-
CASGYSTQGSGGTQYF
TGTGCCAGCGGTTACTCAACACAGGGGTCCGGGGGGACCCAGTACTTC
>TRBJ2-2|16|TRBV7-2|few|TRBD2
CASSPLAGSLTGELFF
TGTGCCAGCAGCCCACTAGCGGGAAGTCTAACCGGGGAGCTGTTTTTT
>TRBJ1-2|13|TRBV11-1|-|TRBD1
CASSQDRGNGYTF
TGTGCCAGCAGCCAGGACAGGGGTAATGGCTACACCTTC
>TRBJ2-5|15|TRBV5-1|-|TRBD2
CASSFTGLARETQYF
TGCGCCAGCAGCTTTACGGGACTAGCGAGAGAGACCCAGTACTTC
>TRBJ1-2|13|TRBV7-2|-|-
CASSFDFLSRYTF
TGTGCCAGCAGCTTTGACTTCCTATCTCGCTACACCTTC
>TRBJ2-7|15|TRBV9|-|TRBD1
CASSVGTGGVYEQYF
TGTGCCAGCAGCGTCGGGACAGGGGGGGTTTACGAGCAGTACTTC
>TRBJ1-4|14|TRBV29-1|once|-
CSVAYSTGYEKLFF
TGCAGCGTTGCATATTCGACCGGGTACGAAAAACTGTTTTTT
>TRBJ2-1|15|TRBV9|-|TRBD2
CASSVVAGVGNEQFF
TGTGCCAGCAGCGTGGTAGCGGGAGTAGGGAATGAGCAGTTCTTC
>TRBJ1-1|11|TRBV7-3|-|-
CASSPGSPPFF
TGTGCCAGCAGCCCCGGGAGCCCTCCTTTCTTT
>TRBJ2-1|15|TRBV4-3|once|TRBD2
CASSQGGTRGNEQFF
TGCGCCAGCAGCCAAGGCGGGACTAGGGGAAATGAGCAGTTCTTC
>TRBJ1-5|14|TRBV2|-|TRBD1
CASSGQGSNQPQHF
TGTGCCAGCAGTGGACAGGGTAGCAATCAGCCCCAGCATTTT
>TRBJ1-3|14|TRBV12-5|-|TRBD1
CASGSGQPGNTIYF
TGTGCTAGTGGTTCGGGACAGCCTGGAAACACCATATATTTT
>TRBJ2-5|15|TRBV7-9|-|-
CASSRMSGGQETQYF
TGTGCCTCGTCTAGGATGTCTGGCGGCCAAGAGACCCAGTACTTC
>TRBJ1-3|16|TRBV7-2|-|-
CASSSGGGYSGNTIYF
TGTGCCAGCAGCTCCGGGGGGGGTTACTCTGGAAACACCATATATTTT